Each of the 11 T cell receptor beta chains below was sequenced from the same sample in a study of cytomegalovirus exposure and HLA in healthy donors. The primer mix had 60 Vbeta and 13 Jbeta primers. Only in-frame clones appear in the TCRdb table, and some are missing; sequencing was by immunoSEQ multiplex PCR. The data hold under 200,000 clones, with almost 85% observed a single time. Sequenced material: PBMCs. These receptors were collected from a boy between 2 and 15 years old in good health and CMV-seronegative.

Only a few counts were recorded for this clone. The chain uses TRBV28 and TRBJ2-3; D perhaps matches TRBD1 (6 bases). V was pared by 6 bases and J by 4 bases, with 11 bases between. Germline-derived CDR1 and CDR2 are MDHEN and SYDVKM. CDR3 size: 13 residues. The DNA of the CDR3 is TGTGCCAGCAGATTACAGGGTCCAGATACGCAGTATTTT. Translation gives CASRLQGPDTQYF.

This clone was recorded once. The gene calls are TRBV2 and TRBJ1-1; perhaps TRBD1 as D (5 bases). V was pared by 10 bases and J by 3 bases, with 9 bases between. CDR1 and CDR2 from the germline V gene are SNHLY and FYNNEI. CDR3 length: 11 residues. The CDR3 sequence: CANGGDTEAFF. The DNA for the CDR3 is TGTGCCAACGGGGGGGACACTGAAGCTTTCTTT.

V usage is TRBV28 and J usage is TRBJ2-7; TRBD1 matches 7 bases. Germline V CDR1 and CDR2: MDHEN, SYDVKM. The length of the CDR3 is 15 residues. Losses at the gene ends were 2 bases for V and 0 bases for J; bases not matched to a gene: 4. For the CDR3, the DNA is TGTGCCAGCAGTTTAACCGGGACAGTCTCCTACGAGCAGTACTTC. It specifies CASSLTGTVSYEQYF.

The rearrangement joins TRBV4-1 to TRBJ2-1; 12 bases line up with TRBD2. V gave up 1 base and J gave up 6 bases; unmatched junction bases: 10. The CDR3 extends over 18 amino acids. Germline CDR1 is MGHRA and CDR2 is YSYEKL. CDR3 DNA sequence: TGCGCCAGCAGCCAAGGGGTTCGTACTAGCGGGAGGCTCAATGAGCAGTTCTTC. It translates to CASSQGVRTSGRLNEQFF.

This clone was found once. V is TRBV6-5 and J is TRBJ2-1, with TRBD2 matching over 7 bases. Looked up from germline, CDR1 is MNHEY and CDR2 is SVGAGI. The CDR3 sequence is 16 residues long. Unmatched junction bases numbered 5, after V lost 0 bases and J lost 3 bases. The CDR3 protein is CASSYSSGFGYNEQFF. DNA for the CDR3: TGTGCCAGCAGTTACTCTAGCGGGTTTGGCTACAATGAGCAGTTCTTC.

The chain combines TRBV5-1 with TRBJ2-5, with 10 bases matching TRBD2. Losses at the gene ends were 1 base for V and 4 bases for J; bases not matched to a gene: 4. CDR1 and CDR2 from the germline V gene are SGHRS and YFSETQ. The CDR3 runs 15 residues. The CDR3 is CASSLMPSGRETQYF. The CDR3 bases are TGCGCCAGCAGCTTGATGCCTAGCGGGAGAGAGACCCAGTACTTC.

The chain carries TRBV6-5 and TRBJ2-3; D ambiguous. The CDR3 is made up of 15 amino acids. From germline, CDR1 is MNHEY and CDR2 SVGAGI. Trimming took 0 bases from V and 0 from J, leaving 7 bases between them. Here the CDR3 DNA reads TGTGCCAGCAGTTACTCTTCGACAAGCACAGATACGCAGTATTTT. It translates to CASSYSSTSTDTQYF.

The chain is built from TRBV19 and TRBJ1-5, with TRBD1 identical over 8 bases. This CDR3 comprises 15 residues. Germline V gene data show CDR1 as LNHDA and CDR2 as SQIVND (reference sequence). Trimming removed 6 bases from V and 5 bases from J; junction bases left unmatched: 9. The CDR3 DNA reads as TGTGCCAGTAGGCTGGACAGGGAGGGTGATCAGCCCCAGCATTTT. Protein sequence: CASRLDREGDQPQHF.

This clone was seen only once. The chain joins TRBV28 to TRBJ2-7; 8 bases match TRBD1. CDR1 is MDHEN and CDR2 is SYDVKM in the germline V gene. This CDR3 spans 14 amino acids. The V gene end was trimmed by 5 bases and the J gene end by 4 bases; junction bases not matched to a gene: 7. The CDR3 bases are TGTGCCAGCAGTATACGGACAGGGAGGTACGAGCAGTACTTC. This encodes CASSIRTGRYEQYF.

This chain connects TRBV19 to TRBJ2-7; 14 bases map to TRBD2. This CDR3 is 16 amino acids long. V dropped 4 bases and J dropped 5; count of bases not matched to a gene: 7. CDR1 is LNHDA, CDR2 SQIVND, per germline (reference sequence). The CDR3 DNA follows: TGTGCCAGTAGTACCAGACTAGCGGGAGGGCCCGACGAGCAGTACTTC. Translating gives CASSTRLAGGPDEQYF.

This chain connects TRBV7-9 to TRBJ2-1; the match to TRBD2 covers 9 bases. CDR3 size: 15 residues. The germline V gene encodes CDR1 SEHNR and CDR2 FQNEAQ (reference sequence). V trimming: 2 bases; J trimming: 4 bases; junction bases outside the gene matches: 3. CDR3 protein: CASSLRLAGYNEQFF. The DNA for the CDR3 is TGTGCCAGCAGCTTAAGGCTAGCGGGATACAATGAGCAGTTCTTC.